The entry that follows covers one T cell receptor (beta chain) sequence. This table comes from immunoSEQ multiplex PCR, and its TCRdb copy is limited to in-frame clones, with some not included. The sample yields 100,000 or so clones, 92% seen once. This specimen belongs to a study of T cell changes during pregnancy in multiple sclerosis. This CDR3 is 15 amino acids long. CDR1 SGHTS and CDR2 YDEGEE come from the germline V gene. The V and J ends lost 0 bases and 3 bases, in that order; junction bases with no gene match: 3. The sample in question was peripheral blood, obtained after pregnancy. J is TRBJ2-3 and V is TRBV5-8; 8 bases match TRBD2. This TCR was recovered from a female donor with multiple sclerosis, enrolled in a pregnancy study. For the CDR3, the DNA is TGTGCCAGCAGCTTGGCGGGGGGGCAAACAGATACGCAGTATTTT. This translates into CASSLAGGQTDTQYF.